This T cell receptor beta chain was profiled in a study of cytomegalovirus exposure and HLA in healthy donors. Study information: One earlier analysis, a look at 150 million to 200 million T cells, found almost 120 million unique TCR beta sequences. Points from the study as a whole: V- and J-gene trimming of TCR beta was linked (in a later analysis) to a missense DCLRE1C variant.

With regard to this clone: Its antigen is currently unknown.

A multiplex PCR was run with 60 Vbeta primers and 13 Jbeta primers. Sequenced by immunoSEQ multiplex PCR; TCRdb stores in-frame clones only, minus some. Of about 150,000 clones listed, around 84% are singletons. Germline CDR1 reads SGHRS; CDR2 reads YFSETQ. The CDR3 length is 14 residues. J was trimmed by 5 bases and V by 4 bases; bases with no gene match: 2. The genes are TRBV5-1 and TRBJ2-7; TRBD2 aligns across 14 bases. The receptor's source is a man aged 50-59 years in good health and CMV-seropositive. Sequences were obtained from PBMCs. This CDR3 reads CASSQGLAGDEQYV. For the CDR3, the DNA is TGCGCCAGCAGCCAGGGACTAGCGGGAGACGAGCAGTACGTC.